This TCR beta chain emerged from a study of OX40 agonist ivuxolimab in advanced cancers. This CDR3 comprises 12 residues. Germline CDR1 SEHNR, CDR2 FQNEAQ (reference sequence). The V end was cut by 1 base, the J end by 13 bases, with 11 bases between. Here immunoSEQ multiplex PCR was the method, and the copy in TCRdb shows in-frame clones only, minus some. The table has approximately 61,000 clones, nearly 90% seen once; the top ten hold under 0.4%. This clone was seen a single time. J is TRBJ2-1 and V is TRBV7-9; no clear D gene. The TCR originated in an adult with an advanced solid tumor such as melanoma, head and neck, liver or kidney cancer. Sample: CD4+ or CD8+ T cells sorted from blood, taken in a trial of the OX40 agonist ivuxolimab. The CDR3 nucleotides read TGTGCCAGCAGCTTAGAATCGGGCTCTCAGTTCTTC. Encoded protein: CASSLESGSQFF.